A selection of T cell receptor beta chains follows, all from one sample in a study of CD8 T cells in Susac syndrome. One entry per CDR3 protein, called by TCRdb with MiXCR from the immunoSEQ multiplex PCR reads. Seen here are 100,000 to 150,000 distinct CDR3 sequences, 75% to 90% observed once, and the top ten hold 0.45% to 0.65%. The sequenced sample was CD8+ T cells from PBMCs. These receptors were obtained from a human donor with multiple sclerosis. The CDR3 runs from the conserved cysteine through the conserved F or W. The order of the fields is V gene, J gene, CDR3 length, CDR3 protein.

V gene: TRBV12-5; J gene: TRBJ2-1; CDR3 length: 16; CDR3 protein: CASGLPRGRAYNEQFF
V gene: TRBV15; J gene: TRBJ2-3; CDR3 length: 13; CDR3 protein: CATSAGTADTQYF
V gene: TRBV12-3/TRBV12-4; J gene: TRBJ2-2; CDR3 length: 13; CDR3 protein: CASADRAHGELFF
V gene: TRBV19; J gene: TRBJ2-2; CDR3 length: 13; CDR3 protein: CASSMKTPGELFF
V gene: TRBV7-9; J gene: TRBJ1-2; CDR3 length: 14; CDR3 protein: CASSLGGPLEGYTF
V gene: TRBV7-2; J gene: TRBJ2-5; CDR3 length: 14; CDR3 protein: CASDDPRGGETQYF
V gene: TRBV18; J gene: TRBJ2-5; CDR3 length: 17; CDR3 protein: CASSADGGLAGKETQYF
V gene: TRBV5-5; J gene: TRBJ2-1; CDR3 length: 16; CDR3 protein: CASSLGAGLAGYEQFF
V gene: TRBV19; J gene: TRBJ1-1; CDR3 length: 13; CDR3 protein: CAVGRGRNTEAFF
V gene: TRBV29-1; J gene: TRBJ2-4; CDR3 length: 11; CDR3 protein: CSVVSENIQYF
V gene: TRBV19; J gene: TRBJ2-5; CDR3 length: 16; CDR3 protein: CASSIGQDGSGETQYF
V gene: TRBV12-3/TRBV12-4; J gene: TRBJ2-3; CDR3 length: 15; CDR3 protein: CASSLTGGTADTQYF
V gene: TRBV7-9; J gene: TRBJ1-2; CDR3 length: 16; CDR3 protein: CASSLEAGQQNYGYTF
V gene: TRBV30; J gene: TRBJ2-6; CDR3 length: 16; CDR3 protein: CAWSVPGVTGANVLTF
V gene: TRBV5-1; J gene: TRBJ1-1; CDR3 length: 16; CDR3 protein: CASSLADRGTNTEAFF
V gene: TRBV30; J gene: TRBJ1-5; CDR3 length: 13; CDR3 protein: CAWSTDRNQPQHF
V gene: TRBV18; J gene: TRBJ1-1; CDR3 length: 15; CDR3 protein: CASSPPEGLNTEAFF
V gene: TRBV7-9; J gene: TRBJ1-4; CDR3 length: 15; CDR3 protein: CASSLRGYSGEKLFF
V gene: TRBV24-1; J gene: TRBJ1-2; CDR3 length: 13; CDR3 protein: CATSDFLGYGYTF
V gene: TRBV6-5; J gene: TRBJ1-5; CDR3 length: 13; CDR3 protein: CASSYSLRQPQHF
V gene: TRBV6-1; J gene: TRBJ2-7; CDR3 length: 14; CDR3 protein: CASSPGLAPHEQYF
V gene: TRBV4-3; J gene: TRBJ1-1; CDR3 length: 15; CDR3 protein: CASSHWGGAQGEAFF
V gene: TRBV4-1; J gene: TRBJ2-5; CDR3 length: 13; CDR3 protein: CASSQDGEETQYF
V gene: TRBV3-1; J gene: TRBJ1-2; CDR3 length: 14; CDR3 protein: CASSQGNPIHGYTF
V gene: TRBV12-3/TRBV12-4; J gene: TRBJ1-2; CDR3 length: 15; CDR3 protein: CASSQGGVVDYDYTF
V gene: TRBV6-1; J gene: TRBJ1-1; CDR3 length: 15; CDR3 protein: CASSDPQTGNTEAFF
V gene: TRBV7-8; J gene: TRBJ1-1; CDR3 length: 12; CDR3 protein: CASSLGSASAFF
V gene: TRBV6-2/TRBV6-3; J gene: TRBJ2-2; CDR3 length: 15; CDR3 protein: CASRDYEALPGELFF
V gene: TRBV12-3/TRBV12-4; J gene: TRBJ2-5; CDR3 length: 13; CDR3 protein: CASMDRVEETQYF
V gene: TRBV4-1; J gene: TRBJ1-1; CDR3 length: 14; CDR3 protein: CASSQGRMNTEAFF
V gene: TRBV5-6; J gene: TRBJ1-1; CDR3 length: 16; CDR3 protein: CASSPRGGRGRTEAFF
V gene: TRBV11-3; J gene: TRBJ2-1; CDR3 length: 16; CDR3 protein: CASSARLAGDRNEQFF
V gene: TRBV29-1; J gene: TRBJ1-1; CDR3 length: 14; CDR3 protein: CSVDVRGTVVEAFF
V gene: TRBV27; J gene: TRBJ2-1; CDR3 length: 13; CDR3 protein: CASGEDRANEQFF
V gene: TRBV18; J gene: TRBJ1-5; CDR3 length: 15; CDR3 protein: CASSGPWTPNQPQHF
V gene: TRBV5-4; J gene: TRBJ2-3; CDR3 length: 16; CDR3 protein: CASLLAGEGSTDTQYF
V gene: TRBV12-3/TRBV12-4; J gene: TRBJ1-4; CDR3 length: 15; CDR3 protein: CANSVEGSVAEKLFF
V gene: TRBV4-1; J gene: TRBJ1-6; CDR3 length: 15; CDR3 protein: CASSQEWATNSPLHF
V gene: TRBV27; J gene: TRBJ2-1; CDR3 length: 19; CDR3 protein: CASRPGVSGGYSSYNEQFF
V gene: TRBV5-1; J gene: TRBJ2-1; CDR3 length: 12; CDR3 protein: CASSSTYREQFF
V gene: TRBV13; J gene: TRBJ2-7; CDR3 length: 15; CDR3 protein: CASSLGRGGAVEQYF